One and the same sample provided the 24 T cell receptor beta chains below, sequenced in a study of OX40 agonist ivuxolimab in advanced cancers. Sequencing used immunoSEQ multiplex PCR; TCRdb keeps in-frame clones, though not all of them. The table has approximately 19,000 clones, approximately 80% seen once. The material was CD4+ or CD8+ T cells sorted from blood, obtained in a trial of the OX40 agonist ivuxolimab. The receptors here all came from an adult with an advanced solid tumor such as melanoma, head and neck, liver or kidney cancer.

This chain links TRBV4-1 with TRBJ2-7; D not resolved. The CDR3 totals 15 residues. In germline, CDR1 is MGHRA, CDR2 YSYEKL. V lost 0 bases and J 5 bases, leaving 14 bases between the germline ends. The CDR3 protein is CASSQDHAYYDEQYF. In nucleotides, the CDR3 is TGCGCCAGCAGCCAAGATCACGCCTACTACGACGAGCAGTACTTC.

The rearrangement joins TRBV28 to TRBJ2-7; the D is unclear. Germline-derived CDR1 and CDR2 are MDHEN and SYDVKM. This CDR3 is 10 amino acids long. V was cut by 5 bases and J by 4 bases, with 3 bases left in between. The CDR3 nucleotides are TGTGCCAGCAGTCGTTACGAGCAGTACTTC. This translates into CASSRYEQYF.

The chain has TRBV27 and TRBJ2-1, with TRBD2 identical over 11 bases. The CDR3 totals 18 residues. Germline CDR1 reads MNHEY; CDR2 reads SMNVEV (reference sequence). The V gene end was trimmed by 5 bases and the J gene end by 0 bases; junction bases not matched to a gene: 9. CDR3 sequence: CASSPGLAVPSSYNEQFF. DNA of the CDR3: TGTGCCAGCAGTCCGGGACTAGCGGTTCCGAGCTCCTACAATGAGCAGTTCTTC.

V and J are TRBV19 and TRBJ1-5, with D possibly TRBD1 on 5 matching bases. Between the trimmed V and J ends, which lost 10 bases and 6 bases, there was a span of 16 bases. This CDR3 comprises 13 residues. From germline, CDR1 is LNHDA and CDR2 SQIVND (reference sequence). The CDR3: CATQGQGSQPQHF. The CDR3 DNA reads TGTGCCACCCAGGGCCAAGGGAGTCAGCCCCAGCATTTT.

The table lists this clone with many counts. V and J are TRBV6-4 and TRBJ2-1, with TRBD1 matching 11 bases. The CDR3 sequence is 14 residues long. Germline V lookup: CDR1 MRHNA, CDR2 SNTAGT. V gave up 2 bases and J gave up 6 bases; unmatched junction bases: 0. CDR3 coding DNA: TGTGCCAGCAGTGACGGGACAGGGGGCAATGAGCAGTTCTTC. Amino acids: CASSDGTGGNEQFF.

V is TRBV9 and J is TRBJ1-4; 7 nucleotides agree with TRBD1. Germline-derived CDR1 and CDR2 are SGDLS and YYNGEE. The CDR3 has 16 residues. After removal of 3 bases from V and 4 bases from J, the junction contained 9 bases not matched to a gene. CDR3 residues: CASSAHPGTVNEKLFF. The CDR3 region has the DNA TGTGCCAGCAGCGCCCACCCCGGGACAGTTAATGAAAAACTGTTTTTT. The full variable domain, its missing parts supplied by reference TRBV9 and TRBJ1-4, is DSGVTQTPKHLITATGQRVTLRCSPRSGDLSVYWYQQSLDQGLQFLIQYYNGEERAKGNILERFSAQQFPDLHSELNLSSLELGDSALYFCASSAHPGTVNEKLFFGSGTQLSVL.

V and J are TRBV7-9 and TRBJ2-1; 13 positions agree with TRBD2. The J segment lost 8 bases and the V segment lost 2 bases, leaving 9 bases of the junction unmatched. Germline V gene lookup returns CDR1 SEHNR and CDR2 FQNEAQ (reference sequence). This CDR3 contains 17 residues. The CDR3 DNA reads TGTGCCAGCAGCTTATGGACTAGCGGGAGAGGTATGGATGAGCAGTTCTTC. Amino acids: CASSLWTSGRGMDEQFF.

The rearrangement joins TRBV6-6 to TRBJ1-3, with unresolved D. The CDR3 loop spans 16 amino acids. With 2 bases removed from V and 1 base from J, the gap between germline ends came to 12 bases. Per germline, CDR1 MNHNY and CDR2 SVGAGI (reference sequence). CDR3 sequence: CASSYGEGGSGNTIYF. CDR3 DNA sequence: TGTGCCAGCAGTTACGGGGAGGGTGGATCTGGAAACACCATATATTTT.

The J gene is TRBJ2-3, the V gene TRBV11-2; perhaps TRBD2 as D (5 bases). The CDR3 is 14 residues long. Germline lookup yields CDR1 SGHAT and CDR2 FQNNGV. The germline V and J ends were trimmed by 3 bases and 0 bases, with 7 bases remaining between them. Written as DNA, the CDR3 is TGTGCCAGCAGCTTTGGCGGGAGCACAGATACGCAGTATTTT. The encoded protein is CASSFGGSTDTQYF. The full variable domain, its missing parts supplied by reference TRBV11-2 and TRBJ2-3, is EAGVAQSPRYKIIEKRQSVAFWCNPISGHATLYWYQQILGQGPKLLIQFQNNGVVDDSQLPKDRFSAERLKGVDSTLKIQPAKLEDSAVYLCASSFGGSTDTQYFGPGTRLTVL.

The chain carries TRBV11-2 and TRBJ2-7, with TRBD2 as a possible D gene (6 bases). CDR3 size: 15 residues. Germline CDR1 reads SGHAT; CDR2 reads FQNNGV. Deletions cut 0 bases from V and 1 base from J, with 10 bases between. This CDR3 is CASSLEGGRSYEQYF. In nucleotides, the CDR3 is TGTGCCAGCAGCTTAGAGGGGGGTAGATCCTACGAGCAGTACTTC.

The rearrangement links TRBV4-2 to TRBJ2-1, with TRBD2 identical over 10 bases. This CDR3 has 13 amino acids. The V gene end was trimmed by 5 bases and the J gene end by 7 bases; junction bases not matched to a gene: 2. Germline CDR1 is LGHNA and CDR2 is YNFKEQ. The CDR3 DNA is TGTGCCAGCAGCGAGACTAGCGGGAATGAGCAGTTCTTC. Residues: CASSETSGNEQFF.

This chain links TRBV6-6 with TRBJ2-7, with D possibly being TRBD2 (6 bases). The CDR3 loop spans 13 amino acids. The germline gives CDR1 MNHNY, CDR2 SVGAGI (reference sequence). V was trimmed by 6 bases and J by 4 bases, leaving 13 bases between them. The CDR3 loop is CASSPGGLYEQYF. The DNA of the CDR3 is TGTGCCAGCAGCCCCGGAGGGTTGTACGAGCAGTACTTC.

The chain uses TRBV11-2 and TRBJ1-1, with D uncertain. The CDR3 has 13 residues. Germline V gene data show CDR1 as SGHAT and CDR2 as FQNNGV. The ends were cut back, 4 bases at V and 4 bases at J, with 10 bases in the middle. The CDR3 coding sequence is TGTGCCAGCAGCTCAACATCGAGCACTGAAGCTTTCTTT. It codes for CASSSTSSTEAFF.

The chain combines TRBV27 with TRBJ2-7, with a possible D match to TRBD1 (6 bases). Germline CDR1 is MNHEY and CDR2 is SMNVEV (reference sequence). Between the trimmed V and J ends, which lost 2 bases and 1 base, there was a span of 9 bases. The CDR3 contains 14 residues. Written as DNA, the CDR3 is TGTGCCAGCAGTTTAGACCAGGGGTCCTACGAGCAGTACTTC. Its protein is CASSLDQGSYEQYF.

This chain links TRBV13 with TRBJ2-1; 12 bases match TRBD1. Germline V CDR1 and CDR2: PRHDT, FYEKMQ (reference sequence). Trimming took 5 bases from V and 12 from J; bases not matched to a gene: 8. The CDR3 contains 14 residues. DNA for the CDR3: TGTGCCAGCAGCCCCGGGACAGGGGGCTCTGTGCAGTTCTTC. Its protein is CASSPGTGGSVQFF.

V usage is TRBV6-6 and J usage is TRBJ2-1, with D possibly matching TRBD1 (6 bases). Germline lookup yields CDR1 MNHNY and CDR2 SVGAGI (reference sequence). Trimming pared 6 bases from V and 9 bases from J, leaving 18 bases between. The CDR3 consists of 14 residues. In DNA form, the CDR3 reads TGTGCCAGCAGGGAGCAACAGGGTAATGGTGAGCAGTTCTTC. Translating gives CASREQQGNGEQFF.

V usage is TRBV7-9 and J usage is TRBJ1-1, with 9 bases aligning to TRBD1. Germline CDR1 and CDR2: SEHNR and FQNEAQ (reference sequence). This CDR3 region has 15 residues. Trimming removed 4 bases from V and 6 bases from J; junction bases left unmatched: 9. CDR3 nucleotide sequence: TGTGCCAGCAGCTCGGGGACAGGGAAATTGGCTGAAGCTTTCTTT. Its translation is CASSSGTGKLAEAFF.

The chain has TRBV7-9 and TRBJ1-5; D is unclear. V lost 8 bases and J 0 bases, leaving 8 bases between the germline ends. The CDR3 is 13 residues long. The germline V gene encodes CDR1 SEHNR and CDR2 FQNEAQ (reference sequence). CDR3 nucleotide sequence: TGTGCCAGCTCAGAGAATAGCAATCAGCCCCAGCATTTT. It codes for CASSENSNQPQHF.

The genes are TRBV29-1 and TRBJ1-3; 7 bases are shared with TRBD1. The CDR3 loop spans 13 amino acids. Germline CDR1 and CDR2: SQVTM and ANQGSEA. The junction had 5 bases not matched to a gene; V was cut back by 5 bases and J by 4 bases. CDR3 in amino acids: CSVTGEDGNTIYF. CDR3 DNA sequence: TGCAGCGTTACAGGGGAGGACGGAAACACCATATATTTT.

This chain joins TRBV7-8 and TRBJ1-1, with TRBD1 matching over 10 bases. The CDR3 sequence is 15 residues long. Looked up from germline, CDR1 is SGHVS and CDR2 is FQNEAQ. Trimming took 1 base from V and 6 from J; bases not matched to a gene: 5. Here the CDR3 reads CASSLVGQGSPEAFF. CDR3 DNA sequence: TGTGCCAGCAGCTTAGTGGGACAGGGGTCCCCTGAAGCTTTCTTT.

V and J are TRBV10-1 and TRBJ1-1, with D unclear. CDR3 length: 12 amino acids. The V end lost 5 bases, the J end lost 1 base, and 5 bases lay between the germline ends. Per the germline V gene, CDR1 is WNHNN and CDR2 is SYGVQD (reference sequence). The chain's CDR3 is CASSRGNTEAFF. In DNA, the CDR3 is TGCGCCAGCAGTCGGGGGAACACTGAAGCTTTCTTT.

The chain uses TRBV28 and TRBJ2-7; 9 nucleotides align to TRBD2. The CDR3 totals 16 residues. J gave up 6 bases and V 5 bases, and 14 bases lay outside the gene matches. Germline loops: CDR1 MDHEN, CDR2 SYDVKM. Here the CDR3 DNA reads TGTGCCAGCAGTCCTCTCGCGGGAGGGCTGTCTCTCGAGCAGTACTTC. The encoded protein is CASSPLAGGLSLEQYF.

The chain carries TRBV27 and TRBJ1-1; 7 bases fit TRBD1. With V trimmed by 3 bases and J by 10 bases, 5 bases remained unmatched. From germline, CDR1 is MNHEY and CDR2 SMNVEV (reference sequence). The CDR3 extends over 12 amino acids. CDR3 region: CASSFPGQIAFF. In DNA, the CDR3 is TGTGCCAGCAGTTTTCCGGGACAGATAGCTTTCTTT.

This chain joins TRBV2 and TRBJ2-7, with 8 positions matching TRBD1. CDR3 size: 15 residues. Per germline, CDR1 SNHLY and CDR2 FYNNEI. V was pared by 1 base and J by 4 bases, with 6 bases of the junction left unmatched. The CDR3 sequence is CASSEGDRSIYEQYF. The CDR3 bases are TGTGCCAGCAGTGAAGGGGACAGGTCTATTTACGAGCAGTACTTC.